The 4 T cell receptor beta chains presented below share a single source sample, sequenced in a study of cytomegalovirus exposure and HLA in healthy donors (dated by TCRdb to about 2017). The library was made by the immunoSEQ multiplex PCR assay. TCRdb obtained this table from immuneACCESS and retained in-frame rearrangements with V and J assigned. These tables miss some clones; where compared with another copy, unresolved V genes account for less than half of the shortfall, and the remainder is unexplained. This sample comprises some 120,000 clones, more than 75% of them detected only once. In total, the top ten clones hold 2% to 2.5% of the sample. Sequencing used PBMCs. All receptors derive from a woman in her twenties or thirties in good health and CMV-seronegative.

The chain carries TRBV4-2 and TRBJ1-2, with a tentative D call TRBD1 (6 bases). Trimming shortened V by 2 bases and J by 2 bases, and 9 bases separated the two germline ends. This CDR3 is 14 amino acids long. Germline V gene data show CDR1 as LGHNA and CDR2 as YNFKEQ. CDR3 amino acids: CASSQSDRNYGYTF. The CDR3 DNA sequence: TGTGCCAGCAGCCAATCAGACAGGAACTATGGCTACACCTTC.

This sequence joins TRBV18 and TRBJ1-2, with D uncertain. The CDR3 runs to 14 residues. Germline V gives CDR1 KGHSH, CDR2 LQKENI. V was cut by 0 bases and J by 2 bases, with 7 bases left in between. The CDR3 is CASSPPAGNYGYTF. As DNA, the CDR3 is TGTGCCAGCTCACCACCGGCGGGAAACTATGGCTACACCTTC.

This clone was counted only a few times. The J gene is TRBJ2-1, the V gene TRBV4-1, with TRBD2 as a possible D gene (6 bases). The V end was cut by 4 bases, the J end by 6 bases, with 10 bases between. The CDR3 spans 13 residues. Germline V gene lookup returns CDR1 MGHRA and CDR2 YSYEKL. This CDR3 is CASSPAEGNEQFF. The CDR3 DNA reads as TGCGCCAGCAGCCCGGCGGAGGGCAATGAGCAGTTCTTC.

The rearrangement joins TRBV6-4 to TRBJ2-1; the match to TRBD1 covers 7 bases. J lost 2 bases, V lost 4 bases, and 5 bases had no gene match. This CDR3 region has 15 residues. Per the germline V gene, CDR1 is MRHNA and CDR2 is SNTAGT. CDR3 in amino acids: CASSANRGPYNEQFF. The CDR3 DNA reads as TGTGCCAGCAGTGCCAACAGGGGCCCCTACAATGAGCAGTTCTTC.